Below, 21 T cell receptor beta chains from the same sample are listed, as sequenced in a study of CD8 T cells in Susac syndrome. The authors reverse transcribed roughly 0.5 to 1 ug RNA with random hexamers. Each CDR3 protein is one row after TCRdb ran MiXCR on the immunoSEQ multiplex PCR reads. The sample carries 150,000 to 200,000 distinct CDR3 sequences, around 94% recorded once. Sequenced input: CD4+ T cells from PBMCs. Source of these receptors: a human donor in good health.

The rearrangement joins TRBV5-6 to TRBJ2-3, with D uncertain. In germline, CDR1 is SGHDT, CDR2 YYEEEE. The CDR3 consists of 13 residues. Deletions cut 2 bases from V and 2 bases from J, with 6 bases between. CDR3 DNA: TGTGCCAGCAGCTTTTGGACCACAGATACGCAGTATTTT. It yields the protein CASSFWTTDTQYF.

DNA of the CDR3: TGTGCCAGCAGCCCCCGCCGGGACAGGGTGGGCTACGAGCAGTACTTC. Protein: CASSPRRDRVGYEQYF. The chain has TRBV7-8 and TRBJ2-7; TRBD1 agrees at 9 bases. J was trimmed by 3 bases and V by 5 bases; bases with no gene match: 11. Germline V gene lookup returns CDR1 SGHVS and CDR2 FQNEAQ. This CDR3 contains 16 residues. The full variable domain, rest sourced from reference TRBV7-8 and TRBJ2-7, is GAGVSQSPRYKVAKRGQDVALRCDPISGHVSLFWYQQALGQGPEFLTYFQNEAQLDKSGLPSDRFFAERPEGSVSTLKIQRTQQEDSAVYLCASSPRRDRVGYEQYFGPGTRLTVT.

The chain uses TRBV20-1 and TRBJ2-5; D might be TRBD1 or TRBD2, each matching 5 bases. Germline CDR1 DFQATT, CDR2 SNEGSKA (reference sequence). The V and J ends lost 6 bases and 0 bases respectively, with 14 bases between them. The length of the CDR3 is 14 residues. CDR3 protein: CSAPPGANQETQYF. The CDR3 region has the DNA TGCAGTGCCCCTCCCGGGGCGAACCAAGAGACCCAGTACTTC.

This clonotype was detected only once. V gene TRBV28 combines with J gene TRBJ2-3; possible D gene TRBD1, 6 bases. CDR1 and CDR2 from the germline V gene are MDHEN and SYDVKM. CDR3 length: 17 residues. The V end was cut by 8 bases, the J end by 0 bases, with 21 bases between. CDR3 DNA: TGTGCCAGCGGCCCGGGACACTTCCTCACTAGCACAGATACGCAGTATTTT. It is translated as CASGPGHFLTSTDTQYF.

The rearrangement uses TRBV28 and TRBJ2-5, with TRBD2 matching 12 bases. Germline assignment: CDR1 MDHEN and CDR2 SYDVKM. Unmatched junction bases numbered 2, after V lost 5 bases and J lost 7 bases. This CDR3 is built from 13 residues. This chain's CDR3 is CASSVLAGGTQYF. In nucleotides, the CDR3 is TGTGCCAGCAGTGTACTAGCGGGGGGGACCCAGTACTTC. The entire variable domain, with the rest obtained from reference TRBV28 and TRBJ2-5, is as follows: DVKVTQSSRYLVKRTGEKVFLECVQDMDHENMFWYRQDPGLGLRLIYFSYDVKMKEKGDIPEGYSVSREKKERFSLILESASTNQTSMYLCASSVLAGGTQYFGPGTRLLVL.

The J gene is TRBJ2-2, the V gene TRBV4-2; TRBD2 agrees at 8 bases. V shed 0 bases and J 5 bases; nucleotides not matched to a gene: 8. This CDR3 spans 17 amino acids. CDR1 and CDR2 from the germline V gene are LGHNA and YNFKEQ. The DNA for the CDR3 is TGTGCCAGCAGCCAAGATAAACGGGGGGGCTTTACCGGGGAGCTGTTTTTT. Translating gives CASSQDKRGGFTGELFF.

This clonotype was detected only once. The chain links TRBV7-2 to TRBJ1-2; unclear D gene. CDR1 and CDR2 from the germline V gene are SGHTA and FQGNSA. Trimming cost V 5 bases and J 6 bases, with 10 bases left between them. The CDR3 sequence is 12 residues long. CDR3 DNA: TGTGCCAGCAGCCAGGAGAGGGATGGCTACACCTTC. Its protein is CASSQERDGYTF.

V and J are TRBV15 and TRBJ1-4; D ambiguous. The V gene's germline CDR1 is LNHNV and CDR2 YYDKDF (reference sequence). The CDR3 is made up of 15 amino acids. Trimming removed 0 bases from V and 5 bases from J, with 10 bases in between. CDR3 DNA sequence: TGTGCCACCAGCAGAGAGGACGAGGCAAATGAAAAACTGTTTTTT. Its translation is CATSREDEANEKLFF.

This clonotype appeared once. V usage is TRBV7-2 and J usage is TRBJ2-7; 11 positions match TRBD1. CDR3 length: 15 residues. V was pared by 7 bases and J by 6 bases, with 11 bases of the junction left unmatched. Germline CDR1 SGHTA, CDR2 FQGNSA. The CDR3 nucleotides are TGTGCCAGCACCCCGCCAGGACAGGGGGCTGGCGAGCAGTACTTC. The encoded protein is CASTPPGQGAGEQYF.

The chain joins TRBV20-1 to TRBJ1-5, with D unclear. This CDR3 comprises 15 residues. V was clipped by 1 base and J by 3 bases, with 13 bases between them. CDR1 is DFQATT, CDR2 SNEGSKA, per germline (reference sequence). The CDR3 DNA follows: TGCAGTGCTAGAGTGGACGGCTCCACCAATCAGCCCCAGCATTTT. Encoded protein: CSARVDGSTNQPQHF.

V usage is TRBV20-1 and J usage is TRBJ1-1; D unresolved. CDR1 is DFQATT, CDR2 SNEGSKA, per germline (reference sequence). Trimming removed 3 bases from V and 5 bases from J, with 7 bases in between. The CDR3 loop spans 11 amino acids. CDR3 nucleotides: TGCAGTGCTAGGGGAGGGACTGAAGCTTTCTTT. It specifies CSARGGTEAFF.

This clonotype was seen a handful of times. CDR3 DNA sequence: TGTGCCAGCAAAACCCGGGACACGGCCTACGAGCAGTACTTC. Amino acids: CASKTRDTAYEQYF. The chain joins TRBV12-3 or TRBV12-4 to TRBJ2-7; TRBD1 is a possible D gene (6 bases). Trimming took 7 bases from V and 2 from J, leaving 15 bases between them. The CDR3 is 14 residues long.

The chain carries TRBV3-1 and TRBJ2-7; a possible D gene is TRBD1 (6 bases). V was clipped by 5 bases and J by 4 bases, with 12 bases between them. From germline, CDR1 is LGHDT and CDR2 YNNKEL (reference sequence). This CDR3 is 13 amino acids long. This CDR3 is CASSSLTGYEQYF. CDR3 DNA sequence: TGTGCCAGCAGCTCCTTAACAGGGTACGAGCAGTACTTC.

DNA for the CDR3: TGTGCCAGCAGCCAAGAGACTAGCGCGAACACCGGGGAGCTGTTTTTT. Protein sequence: CASSQETSANTGELFF. The chain couples TRBV4-2 to TRBJ2-2; 8 bases align to TRBD2. The CDR3 contains 16 residues. Losses at the gene ends were 0 bases for V and 0 bases for J; bases not matched to a gene: 0. Germline assignment: CDR1 LGHNA and CDR2 YNFKEQ.

The chain employs TRBV7-2 and TRBJ2-2, with a tentative D call TRBD1 (5 bases). Deletions cut 4 bases from V and 3 bases from J, with 12 bases between. CDR1 and CDR2 (germline): SGHTA, FQGNSA. The CDR3 runs to 15 residues. The CDR3 bases are TGTGCCAGCAGCTCTGGACACCTTTACACCGGGGAGCTGTTTTTT. This codes for CASSSGHLYTGELFF.

The chain recombines TRBV9 with TRBJ2-7, with D perhaps TRBD1 (5 bases). V lost 3 bases, J lost 7 bases, and 14 bases lay in between. Germline assignment: CDR1 SGDLS and CDR2 YYNGEE. This CDR3 is 13 amino acids long. CDR3 protein: CASSATGVGEQYF. The CDR3 bases are TGTGCCAGCAGCGCTACAGGAGTCGGAGAGCAGTACTTC.

This chain connects TRBV7-2 to TRBJ2-3, with 13 bases aligning to TRBD2. Germline V gene sequence: CDR1 SGHTA, CDR2 FQGNSA. Unmatched junction bases numbered 7, after V lost 4 bases and J lost 0 bases. The CDR3 is made up of 18 amino acids. The CDR3 bases are TGTGCCAGCAGCTCTCGGACTAGCGGGGGCGCTAGCACAGATACGCAGTATTTT. It specifies CASSSRTSGGASTDTQYF.

The genes are TRBV29-1 and TRBJ2-1, with 10 bases identical to TRBD1. This CDR3 contains 17 residues. The germline V gene encodes CDR1 SQVTM and CDR2 ANQGSEA. Trimming at V came to 7 bases and at J to 2 bases, leaving 14 bases not matched to a gene. The DNA for the CDR3 is TGCAGCGCAACCGGGACAGGGGTCTTCAGCGCCTACAATGAGCAGTTCTTC. Translated, it gives CSATGTGVFSAYNEQFF.

The V gene is TRBV4-2, the J gene TRBJ2-5, with TRBD2 as a possible D gene (7 bases). Germline CDR1 reads LGHNA; CDR2 reads YNFKEQ. The V end lost 3 bases, the J end lost 3 bases, and 14 bases lay between the germline ends. The CDR3 length is 15 residues. Written as DNA, the CDR3 is TGTGCCAGCAGCCACTCCCGGGGGGCGGAAGAGACCCAGTACTTC. It codes for CASSHSRGAEETQYF.

This rearrangement joins TRBV2 to TRBJ2-1; 7 bases are shared with TRBD1. The CDR3 has 11 residues. The V and J ends lost 6 bases and 9 bases, in that order; junction bases with no gene match: 2. Germline CDR1 reads SNHLY; CDR2 reads FYNNEI. The CDR3 sequence is CASRGTVEQFF. The CDR3 bases are TGTGCCAGCAGGGGGACAGTTGAGCAGTTCTTC.

This rearrangement joins TRBV9 to TRBJ2-3, with 7 bases identical to TRBD2. The germline gives CDR1 SGDLS, CDR2 YYNGEE. The length of the CDR3 is 15 residues. The trim removed 1 base at V and 0 bases at J, leaving 2 bases unmatched. The CDR3 bases are TGTGCCAGCAGCGTACAGACTAGCAGCACAGATACGCAGTATTTT. The encoded protein is CASSVQTSSTDTQYF.